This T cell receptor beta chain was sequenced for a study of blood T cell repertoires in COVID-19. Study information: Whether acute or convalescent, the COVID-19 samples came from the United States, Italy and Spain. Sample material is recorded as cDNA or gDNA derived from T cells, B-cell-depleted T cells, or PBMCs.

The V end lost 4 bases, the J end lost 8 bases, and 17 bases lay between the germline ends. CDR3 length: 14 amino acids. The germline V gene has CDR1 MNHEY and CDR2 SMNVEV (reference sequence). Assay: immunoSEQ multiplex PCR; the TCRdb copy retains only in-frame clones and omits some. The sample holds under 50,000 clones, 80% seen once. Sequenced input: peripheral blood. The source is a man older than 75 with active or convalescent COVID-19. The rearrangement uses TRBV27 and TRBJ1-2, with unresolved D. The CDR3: CASSSRPTTRGYTF. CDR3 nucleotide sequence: TGTGCCAGCAGTTCTCGACCGACAACTCGCGGCTACACCTTC.